Below are 4 T cell receptor beta chains sequenced from a single sample in a study of blood T cells in healthy people across ages. Then a second PCR, running roughly 7 to 11 cycles, was carried out with a sample-barcoded 5' primer and a J-beta primer mix. TCRdb reanalysed the 5' RACE reads using MiXCR and keeps one entry per CDR3 protein. Of about a million distinct CDR3 sequences in the sample, roughly 51% were seen once. Sequencing was carried out using blood. All receptors derive from a woman in her sixties in good health.

This clonotype has at least ten counts. V gene TRBV7-2 combines with J gene TRBJ2-5; no definite D call. Germline CDR1 is SGHTA and CDR2 is FQGNSA. The CDR3 loop spans 11 amino acids. V lost 3 bases, J lost 4 bases, and 3 bases lay in between. The CDR3 coding sequence is TGTGCCAGCAGCTTTAGAGAGACCCAGTACTTC. It encodes CASSFRETQYF.

In its sample, this clonotype was seen a few times. The J gene is TRBJ2-7, the V gene TRBV5-5; 11 positions match TRBD2. The V segment lost 2 bases and the J segment 5 bases; nucleotides outside the gene matches: 12. This CDR3 comprises 17 residues. Germline CDR1 reads SGHKS; CDR2 reads YYEKEE (reference sequence). DNA of the CDR3: TGTGCCAGCAGCTTCGAGATACATAGCGGGAGGGGGAACGAGCAGTACTTC. Its translation is CASSFEIHSGRGNEQYF.

This clonotype has just a few counts. The chain couples TRBV11-2 to TRBJ2-7; 11 nucleotides match TRBD2. The trim removed 4 bases at V and 2 bases at J, leaving 10 bases unmatched. Germline CDR1 SGHAT, CDR2 FQNNGV. The CDR3 runs 17 residues. The DNA for the CDR3 is TGTGCCAGCAGCTCAGCCGGGACTAGCGGCCTCACCTACGAGCAGTACTTC. Translated: CASSSAGTSGLTYEQYF.

The chain links TRBV6-5 to TRBJ2-7; 11 nucleotides align to TRBD2. V was pared by 6 bases and J by 0 bases, with 4 bases of the junction left unmatched. The germline V gene has CDR1 MNHEY and CDR2 SVGAGI. The CDR3 is 15 amino acids. This chain's CDR3 is CASRRLAGSSYEQYF. In nucleotides, the CDR3 is TGTGCCAGCAGAAGACTAGCGGGGAGCTCCTACGAGCAGTACTTC.